This T cell receptor (beta chain) was recorded in a study of blood T cell repertoires in COVID-19. Germline V gene sequence: CDR1 SGHNT, CDR2 YYREEE (reference sequence). J was trimmed by 8 bases and V by 5 bases; bases with no gene match: 11. The CDR3 spans 15 residues. In the original workflow: Quantification of nucleated cells was approximated via reference gene primer amplification. Sequencing was performed with immunoSEQ multiplex PCR; in TCRdb, only in-frame clones are kept and a portion is missing. V and J calls and clone size are copied from that table; D and trimming were computed from the DNA. The profile shows about 11,000 clones, around 80% of them singletons.

This sequence originates from a man in his sixties or seventies with active COVID-19. Sample: peripheral blood. The chain joins TRBV5-4 to TRBJ1-2, with TRBD1 matching 11 bases. The CDR3 region has the DNA TGTGCCAGCAGAGTGGGGACAGGGGGACGATCGGGCTACACCTTC. Amino acid sequence: CASRVGTGGRSGYTF. The complete variable domain, with remaining parts taken from reference TRBV5-4 and TRBJ1-2, reads ETGVTQSPTHLIKTRGQQVTLRCSSQSGHNTVSWYQQALGQGPQFIFQYYREEENGRGNFPPRFSGLQFPNYSSELNVNALELDDSALYLCASRVGTGGRSGYTFGSGTRLTVV.